The 28 T cell receptor beta chains in this list originate from one sample, sequenced in a study of blood T cell repertoires in COVID-19. Measured with immunoSEQ multiplex PCR; TCRdb has only the in-frame clones, and not every one. The sample has about 86,000 clones; around four fifths are singletons. The sequenced sample was peripheral blood. The receptors come from a man aged 45-65 years with acute or convalescent COVID-19.

The V and J genes are TRBV7-2 and TRBJ2-1, with TRBD1 identical over 8 bases. Germline V CDR1 and CDR2: SGHTA, FQGNSA. The CDR3 extends over 14 amino acids. V gave up 3 bases and J gave up 8 bases; unmatched junction bases: 6. The CDR3 DNA sequence: TGTGCCAGCAGCTTGAGGCCGGACAGGGATGAGCAGTTCTTC. Translation gives CASSLRPDRDEQFF.

Concerning this clone itself: One junction end disagrees with the germline gene, perhaps due to a read error. The genes are TRBV19 and TRBJ2-2, with D possibly TRBD2 on 7 matching bases. This CDR3 comprises 15 residues. Germline values: CDR1 LNHDA, CDR2 SQIVND (reference sequence). The CDR3 loop is CASRGAGANAGELFF. CDR3 sequence (DNA): TGTGCCAGCCGGGGGGCGGGGGCGAACGCCGGGGAGCTGTTTTTT. Drawing the rest from reference TRBV19 and TRBJ2-2, the complete variable domain is DGGITQSPKYLFRKEGQNVTLSCEQNLNHDAMYWYRQDPGQGLRLIYYSQIVNDFQKGDIAEGYSVSREKKESFPLTVTSAQKNPTAFYLCASRGAGANAGELFFGEGSRLTVL.

The chain employs TRBV4-3 and TRBJ2-1; D not certain. This CDR3 is 15 amino acids long. The germline V gene has CDR1 LGHNA and CDR2 YSLEER. The V end was cut by 0 bases, the J end by 5 bases, with 11 bases between. The CDR3 loop reads CASSQDVLANNEQFF. The CDR3 DNA reads as TGCGCCAGCAGCCAAGATGTTTTAGCTAACAATGAGCAGTTCTTC.

This clone was seen more than once but under ten times. This same CDR3 is encoded by further DNA sequences in the sample. The chain couples TRBV7-2 to TRBJ2-5; weak D call: TRBD1 (5 bases). This CDR3 has 13 residues. V was trimmed by 1 base and J by 2 bases, leaving 5 bases between them. Germline CDR1 is SGHTA and CDR2 is FQGNSA. The CDR3: CASSLGQQETQYF. The DNA of the CDR3 is TGTGCCAGCAGCTTAGGACAGCAAGAGACCCAGTACTTC.

The chain recombines TRBV11-3 with TRBJ2-2, with 12 positions matching TRBD2. This CDR3 spans 17 amino acids. Germline trimming cut 5 bases from V and 3 bases from J; bases unmatched to any gene: 7. Germline V gene data show CDR1 as SGHNT and CDR2 as YENEEA. The chain's CDR3 is CASSPGTSGLDTGELFF. CDR3 in DNA: TGTGCCAGCAGCCCCGGGACTAGCGGGTTAGACACCGGGGAGCTGTTTTTT.

The chain has TRBV20-1 and TRBJ2-1, with D uncertain. The CDR3 extends over 13 amino acids. Trimming took 3 bases from V and 2 from J, leaving 8 bases between them. The germline CDR1 and CDR2 sequences are DFQATT and SNEGSKA (reference sequence). DNA for the CDR3: TGCAGTGCTAGTTTGAGGACCTACAATGAGCAGTTCTTC. Protein sequence: CSASLRTYNEQFF.

The genes are TRBV9 and TRBJ2-6, with TRBD2 as a possible D gene (5 bases). The germline gives CDR1 SGDLS, CDR2 YYNGEE. Trimming pared 0 bases from V and 2 bases from J, leaving 6 bases between. This CDR3 contains 15 residues. CDR3 residues: CASSVVATGANVLTF. In nucleotides, the CDR3 is TGTGCCAGCAGCGTAGTAGCGACTGGGGCCAACGTCCTGACTTTC.

V and J are TRBV9 and TRBJ2-2, with 7 bases aligning to TRBD1. V trimming: 4 bases; J trimming: 4 bases; junction bases outside the gene matches: 7. The CDR3 is 15 residues long. CDR1 and CDR2 from the germline V gene are SGDLS and YYNGEE. The CDR3 spells CASSPTGVATGELFF. DNA for the CDR3: TGTGCCAGCAGCCCAACAGGGGTAGCCACCGGGGAGCTGTTTTTT.

This chain joins TRBV6-1 and TRBJ2-3; TRBD2 is a possible D gene (5 bases). Per germline, CDR1 MNHNS and CDR2 SASEGT. The V and J ends lost 2 bases and 2 bases respectively, with 11 bases between them. The CDR3 is 15 amino acids. CDR3: CASSENRGSTDTQYF. CDR3 nucleotides: TGTGCCAGCAGTGAAAATCGGGGTTCCACAGATACGCAGTATTTT.

The chain couples TRBV7-2 to TRBJ2-7; TRBD1 agrees at 7 bases. This CDR3 spans 14 amino acids. From germline, CDR1 is SGHTA and CDR2 FQGNSA. J gave up 0 bases and V 5 bases, and 4 bases lay outside the gene matches. CDR3 coding DNA: TGTGCCAGCAGCCCAGCAGGGGGCTCCTACGAGCAGTACTTC. Its protein is CASSPAGGSYEQYF.

This chain links TRBV10-3 with TRBJ2-7; TRBD2 might be the D (7 bases). The CDR3 covers 16 residues. The V end was cut by 0 bases, the J end by 3 bases, with 15 bases between. Germline CDR1 ENHRY, CDR2 SYGVKD. This CDR3 reads CAISESQAGAGYEQYF. CDR3 bases: TGTGCCATCAGTGAGTCCCAGGCGGGGGCGGGCTACGAGCAGTACTTC.

This clone was seen only once. A read error may account for a junction end that differs from germline. The chain recombines TRBV5-4 with TRBJ2-1; D may be TRBD1 (5 bases). The CDR3 contains 15 residues. CDR1 is SGHNT, CDR2 YYREEE, per germline (reference sequence). The CDR3 nucleotides are TGTGCCAGCAGCGCCGCGACAGCCTCCCACAATGAGCAGTTCTTC. It translates to CASSAATASHNEQFF.

This chain joins TRBV10-3 and TRBJ1-1; 8 nucleotides line up with TRBD1. V shed 6 bases and J 0 bases; nucleotides not matched to a gene: 3. The V gene's germline CDR1 is ENHRY and CDR2 SYGVKD. This CDR3 contains 14 residues. In nucleotides, the CDR3 is TGTGCCATCAGGACAGGGGCCTTGAACACTGAAGCTTTCTTT. This codes for CAIRTGALNTEAFF.

As DNA, the CDR3 is TGTGCCAGCAGTTCCGGACTAGCGGGGAAAAAAGAGACCCAGTACTTC. Protein: CASSSGLAGKKETQYF. The chain carries TRBV5-4 and TRBJ2-5, with 12 bases identical to TRBD2. CDR1 SGHNT and CDR2 YYREEE come from the germline V gene (reference sequence). Unmatched junction bases numbered 8, after V lost 5 bases and J lost 3 bases. CDR3 length: 16 residues.

V usage is TRBV18 and J usage is TRBJ1-1; tentative D call: TRBD1 (5 bases). The V end was cut by 8 bases, the J end by 1 base, with 14 bases between. The CDR3 length is 14 residues. The V gene's germline CDR1 is KGHSH and CDR2 LQKENI. The CDR3 here is CASAPGGGNTEAFF. CDR3 DNA: TGTGCCAGCGCCCCTGGGGGGGGGAACACTGAAGCTTTCTTT.

The J gene is TRBJ1-3, the V gene TRBV5-4; maybe TRBD1 (6 bases). CDR3 length: 15 residues. Looked up from germline, CDR1 is SGHNT and CDR2 is YYREEE (reference sequence). V dropped 0 bases and J dropped 2 bases, with 9 bases sitting between them. CDR3 in DNA: TGTGCCAGCAGCTTGGGGGCAGGGGCTGGAAACACCATATATTTT. Its protein is CASSLGAGAGNTIYF.

This chain connects TRBV29-1 to TRBJ1-1; D not resolved. This CDR3 is 13 amino acids long. Germline V lookup: CDR1 SQVTM, CDR2 ANQGSEA. The V gene lost 4 bases and the J gene lost 4 bases, with 13 bases spanning the gap. In nucleotides, the CDR3 is TGCAGCGTTGGACAATGGGAGGGCACTGAAGCTTTCTTT. Protein product: CSVGQWEGTEAFF.

The chain uses TRBV28 and TRBJ2-7; TRBD1 is a possible D gene (5 bases). The length of the CDR3 is 12 residues. With 5 bases removed from V and 9 bases from J, the gap between germline ends came to 14 bases. Germline CDR1 reads MDHEN; CDR2 reads SYDVKM. CDR3 sequence: CASSQQPQGQYF. CDR3 nucleotide sequence: TGTGCCAGCAGTCAACAGCCTCAGGGGCAGTACTTC.

The chain carries TRBV30 and TRBJ2-2; perhaps TRBD1 as D (6 bases). CDR1 and CDR2 from the germline V gene are GTSNPN and SVGIG (reference sequence). This CDR3 contains 14 residues. V dropped 4 bases and J dropped 6 bases, with 15 bases sitting between them. The CDR3 sequence is CAWKRPGTPGELFF. As DNA, the CDR3 is TGTGCCTGGAAAAGACCAGGGACACCCGGGGAGCTGTTTTTT.

The chain is built from TRBV2 and TRBJ2-5, with D perhaps matching TRBD1 (5 bases). V lost 7 bases to trimming and J lost 1 base, with 10 bases between them. The CDR3 length is 13 residues. Germline CDR1 SNHLY, CDR2 FYNNEI. The CDR3 protein is CASTRDIQETQYF. The CDR3, as DNA: TGTGCCAGCACCAGGGATATCCAAGAGACCCAGTACTTC.

The V gene is TRBV20-1, the J gene TRBJ1-1, with TRBD1 matching over 7 bases. J gave up 4 bases and V 3 bases, and 11 bases lay outside the gene matches. This CDR3 spans 15 amino acids. Germline V lookup: CDR1 DFQATT, CDR2 SNEGSKA (reference sequence). The CDR3 DNA reads TGCAGTGCTAGTGGTTTCGGAGGGACAGCCACTGAAGCTTTCTTT. Translated: CSASGFGGTATEAFF.

The gene calls are TRBV11-2 and TRBJ2-7, with D hard to call. The germline V and J ends were trimmed by 3 bases and 5 bases, with 17 bases remaining between them. Germline-derived CDR1 and CDR2 are SGHAT and FQNNGV. This CDR3 spans 15 amino acids. The CDR3 is CASSFGARIGDEQYF. The DNA of the CDR3 is TGTGCCAGCAGCTTTGGTGCTAGGATTGGCGACGAGCAGTACTTC.

This clone has a handful of counts. Here the CDR3 reads CASSPDRNTGELFF. The CDR3 DNA reads TGTGCCAGCTCACCGGACAGGAACACCGGGGAGCTGTTTTTT. This rearrangement joins TRBV18 to TRBJ2-2; D might be TRBD1 (6 bases). The ends were cut back, 3 bases at V and 1 base at J, with 6 bases in the middle. The germline V gene has CDR1 KGHSH and CDR2 LQKENI. This CDR3 region has 14 residues.

V and J are TRBV4-1 and TRBJ2-2, with TRBD2 as a possible D gene (7 bases). This CDR3 spans 17 amino acids. The germline V and J ends were trimmed by 4 bases and 0 bases, with 15 bases remaining between them. Germline assignment: CDR1 MGHRA and CDR2 YSYEKL. In DNA, the CDR3 is TGCGCCAGCAGCCTTAGTCGGGGGGCCACGAACACCGGGGAGCTGTTTTTT. It is translated as CASSLSRGATNTGELFF.

CDR3: CASSPQDSNYGYTF. CDR3 in DNA: TGTGCCAGCTCACCCCAGGACAGCAACTATGGCTACACCTTC. The J gene is TRBJ1-2, the V gene TRBV18; weak D call: TRBD1 (6 bases). CDR1 is KGHSH and CDR2 is LQKENI in the germline V gene. This CDR3 has 14 amino acids. The V end was cut by 3 bases, the J end by 2 bases, with 10 bases between. Drawing the rest from reference TRBV18 and TRBJ1-2, the complete variable domain is NAGVMQNPRHLVRRRGQEARLRCSPMKGHSHVYWYRQLPEEGLKFMVYLQKENIIDESGMPKERFSAEFPKEGPSILRIQQVVRGDSAAYFCASSPQDSNYGYTFGSGTRLTVV.

This clone was seen more than once but under ten times. V and J are TRBV19 and TRBJ1-4; D might be TRBD1 (6 bases). Germline V gives CDR1 LNHDA, CDR2 SQIVND (reference sequence). The CDR3 sequence is 14 residues long. The V end was cut by 4 bases, the J end by 13 bases, with 19 bases between. CDR3 in amino acids: CASSTPGQGGRLFF. CDR3 nucleotide sequence: TGTGCCAGTAGTACTCCGGGACAAGGCGGGAGACTGTTTTTT.

This clone showed up just once. Other DNA sequences from this sample encode an identical CDR3 as well. CDR3 sequence reads: CASRGQGGNQPQHF. The CDR3, as DNA: TGTGCCAGCAGGGGACAGGGAGGAAATCAGCCCCAGCATTTT. This chain links TRBV6-5 with TRBJ1-5; 9 positions match TRBD1. V lost 6 bases to trimming and J lost 4 bases; unmatched junction nucleotides: 4. Per germline, CDR1 MNHEY and CDR2 SVGAGI. The CDR3 loop spans 14 amino acids.

The chain recombines TRBV4-1 with TRBJ2-7, with 9 positions matching TRBD2. Germline V CDR1 and CDR2: MGHRA, YSYEKL. Trimming took 1 base from V and 3 from J; bases not matched to a gene: 7. This CDR3 has 16 residues. The DNA of the CDR3 is TGCGCCAGCAGCCAAGCTGGCGGGGGGGCTTACTACGAGCAGTACTTC. Amino acid sequence: CASSQAGGGAYYEQYF.